The 22 T cell receptor beta chains listed next were all sequenced from one sample in a study of T cell repertoires in cytomegalovirus infection. A single record per CDR3 protein comes from TCRdb applying MiXCR to the reads. The profile shows approximately 600,000 distinct CDR3 sequences, 40% of them singletons. The antigens for these receptors are not known. Source: cultured PBMCs, taken from culture after CMV antigen stimulation. The receptors here all came from a human donor in good health (CMV status not recorded). Some clones in this sample may be carry-over from other donors' samples.

The chain combines TRBV29-1 with TRBJ2-5; 9 positions match TRBD1. The CDR3 contains 12 residues. The V and J ends lost 6 bases and 5 bases, in that order; junction bases with no gene match: 4. Looked up from germline, CDR1 is SQVTM and CDR2 is ANQGSEA. In nucleotides, the CDR3 is TGCAGCGTAACAGGGGGCGCGGAGACCCAGTACTTC. Translation gives CSVTGGAETQYF.

Only a few counts were recorded for this clonotype. This rearrangement joins TRBV20-1 to TRBJ1-5, with TRBD1 as a possible D gene (6 bases). The germline CDR1 and CDR2 sequences are DFQATT and SNEGSKA (reference sequence). The CDR3 extends over 15 amino acids. V lost 6 bases to trimming and J lost 1 base, with 16 bases between them. CDR3 coding DNA: TGCAGTGCGACCCGAGGGGGGGACAGCAATCAGCCCCAGCATTTT. Translation: CSATRGGDSNQPQHF.

The rearrangement links TRBV10-3 to TRBJ2-2; D is perhaps TRBD1 (6 bases). Germline CDR1 ENHRY, CDR2 SYGVKD. The germline V and J ends were trimmed by 5 bases and 1 base, with 14 bases remaining between them. This CDR3 comprises 16 residues. This chain's CDR3 is CAISPGPGQNTGELFF. DNA of the CDR3: TGTGCCATCAGTCCTGGTCCGGGACAGAACACCGGGGAGCTGTTTTTT.

In DNA form, the CDR3 reads TGCAGTGTTAAGAACAAACTGGGCACTGAAGCTTTCTTT. Encoded protein: CSVKNKLGTEAFF. This chain links TRBV20-1 with TRBJ1-1; D not certain. This CDR3 spans 13 amino acids. The V end was cut by 7 bases, the J end by 4 bases, with 16 bases between. Germline assignment: CDR1 DFQATT and CDR2 SNEGSKA (reference sequence).

In its sample, this clonotype was seen a few times. V gene TRBV28 combines with J gene TRBJ2-5, with D possibly TRBD1 on 6 matching bases. Between the trimmed V and J ends, which lost 6 bases and 5 bases, there was a span of 16 bases. Germline V gene lookup returns CDR1 MDHEN and CDR2 SYDVKM. The CDR3 has 14 residues. The CDR3 DNA reads as TGTGCCAGCAGCTTAACTACAGGGCAGGAGACCCAGTACTTC. Its protein product is CASSLTTGQETQYF.

This clonotype was observed a few times. The V gene is TRBV4-2, the J gene TRBJ2-7, with 11 bases fitting TRBD1. V trimming: 3 bases; J trimming: 5 bases; junction bases outside the gene matches: 9. Germline V CDR1 and CDR2: LGHNA, YNFKEQ. The CDR3 runs 16 residues. CDR3 sequence: CASSHSRDRGNHEQYF. The CDR3 DNA reads as TGTGCCAGCAGCCACTCCCGGGACAGGGGGAACCACGAGCAGTACTTC.

This chain links TRBV5-8 with TRBJ1-2; a weak D match, TRBD1 (6 bases). This CDR3 is 16 amino acids long. Looked up from germline, CDR1 is SGHTS and CDR2 is YDEGEE. Trimming removed 4 bases at V and 4 bases at J, with 20 bases between. CDR3 in DNA: TGTGCCAGCAGCCAAACTACAGGGTCCCTCGGCTATGGCTACACCTTC. Protein: CASSQTTGSLGYGYTF.

This clonotype showed up just once. The gene calls are TRBV6-2 or TRBV6-3 and TRBJ2-5; 7 bases map to TRBD2. This CDR3 has 16 residues. Germline loops: CDR1 MNHEY, CDR2 SVGEGT. V was pared by 0 bases and J by 1 base, with 5 bases of the junction left unmatched. In DNA form, the CDR3 reads TGTGCCAGCAGTTACTCGGGGAGCGGGGTCCAAGAGACCCAGTACTTC. This gives the protein CASSYSGSGVQETQYF.

The CDR3, as DNA: TGTGCCAGTAGTATGTTGGGGGCCTACGAGCAGTACTTC. This codes for CASSMLGAYEQYF. V gene TRBV19 combines with J gene TRBJ2-7; D could derive from TRBD1 or TRBD2 (5 bases each). V shed 3 bases and J shed 2 bases, with 8 bases lying between them. CDR3 size: 13 residues. Germline values: CDR1 LNHDA, CDR2 SQIVND (reference sequence). Full variable domain (rest looked up from reference TRBV19 and TRBJ2-7): DGGITQSPKYLFRKEGQNVTLSCEQNLNHDAMYWYRQDPGQGLRLIYYSQIVNDFQKGDIAEGYSVSREKKESFPLTVTSAQKNPTAFYLCASSMLGAYEQYFGPGTRLTVT.

This clonotype was counted a few times. J is TRBJ1-3 and V is TRBV7-2; D remains ambiguous. Germline V gene data show CDR1 as SGHTA and CDR2 as FQGNSA. Trimming pared 5 bases from V and 5 bases from J, leaving 7 bases between. CDR3 length equals 12 residues. The CDR3 sequence: CASSTMRNTIYF. CDR3 bases: TGTGCCAGCAGCACCATGAGAAACACCATATATTTT. Together with reference TRBV7-2 and TRBJ1-3, the CDR3 gives the full variable domain: GAGVSQSPSNKVTEKGKDVELRCDPISGHTALYWYRQSLGQGLEFLIYFQGNSAPDKSGLPSDRFSAERTGGSVSTLTIQRTQQEDSAVYLCASSTMRNTIYFGEGSWLTVV.

The V gene is TRBV5-6, the J gene TRBJ2-5, with 7 bases lining up with TRBD1. The CDR3 totals 14 residues. The junction had 5 bases not matched to a gene; V was cut back by 3 bases and J by 3 bases. Germline CDR1 is SGHDT and CDR2 is YYEEEE. In DNA, the CDR3 is TGTGCCAGCAGCTCTCCGGGACAGAAAGAGACCCAGTACTTC. Translation gives CASSSPGQKETQYF.

The V gene is TRBV19, the J gene TRBJ1-5; D remains ambiguous. The CDR3 totals 12 residues. Per the germline V gene, CDR1 is LNHDA and CDR2 is SQIVND (reference sequence). The V gene lost 5 bases and the J gene lost 9 bases, with 11 bases spanning the gap. Here the CDR3 DNA reads TGTGCCAGTAGTCTGGGCGACGGGCCCCAGCATTTT. This codes for CASSLGDGPQHF.

J is TRBJ2-1 and V is TRBV4-1; D is possibly TRBD2 (6 bases). Trimming shortened V by 1 base and J by 3 bases, and 13 bases separated the two germline ends. Germline V gene data show CDR1 as MGHRA and CDR2 as YSYEKL. The CDR3 contains 16 residues. The CDR3 sequence: CASSQAGTSFYNEQFF. CDR3 in DNA: TGCGCCAGCAGCCAAGCGGGAACTAGCTTCTACAATGAGCAGTTCTTC.

The V and J genes are TRBV20-1 and TRBJ1-5; no clear D. V was pared by 2 bases and J by 5 bases, with 10 bases between. Germline CDR1 reads DFQATT; CDR2 reads SNEGSKA (reference sequence). The CDR3 totals 13 residues. Here the CDR3 DNA reads TGCAGTGCTAGATCTCTCCCGTATCAGCCCCAGCATTTT. This codes for CSARSLPYQPQHF.

This clonotype has more than one count but fewer than ten. The chain employs TRBV7-6 and TRBJ2-1, with D perhaps TRBD1 (6 bases). The germline V and J ends were trimmed by 1 base and 4 bases, with 17 bases remaining between them. CDR1 is SGHVS and CDR2 is FNYEAQ in the germline V gene. The CDR3 runs to 17 residues. In nucleotides, the CDR3 is TGTGCCAGCAGCTTAGGGGGGCGAGCGAACTGGTACAATGAGCAGTTCTTC. This translates into CASSLGGRANWYNEQFF.

This clonotype appeared once. V gene TRBV5-1 combines with J gene TRBJ2-7; 7 nucleotides line up with TRBD1. Germline V gene sequence: CDR1 SGHRS, CDR2 YFSETQ. The length of the CDR3 is 14 residues. Germline trimming cut 4 bases from V and 6 bases from J; bases unmatched to any gene: 10. Here the CDR3 DNA reads TGCGCCAGCAGCGGGGACAGAGCTGTGGCCGAGCAGTACTTC. It is translated as CASSGDRAVAEQYF.

This clonotype was recorded at least ten times. V gene TRBV7-2 combines with J gene TRBJ1-5; D unclear. Trimming cost V 3 bases and J 4 bases, with 7 bases left between them. The CDR3 sequence is 13 residues long. Germline V lookup: CDR1 SGHTA, CDR2 FQGNSA. The CDR3 spells CASSFGPNQPQHF. DNA for the CDR3: TGTGCCAGCAGCTTCGGCCCAAATCAGCCCCAGCATTTT.

The genes are TRBV28 and TRBJ2-5; D unresolved. This CDR3 is 14 amino acids long. Trimming removed 1 base at V and 1 base at J, with 7 bases between. Germline V lookup: CDR1 MDHEN, CDR2 SYDVKM. CDR3 region: CASSLSAFQETQYF. Here the CDR3 DNA reads TGTGCCAGCAGTTTATCGGCCTTCCAAGAGACCCAGTACTTC.

The V call is TRBV7-6, the J call TRBJ2-1; TRBD1 agrees at 9 bases. Per the germline V gene, CDR1 is SGHVS and CDR2 is FNYEAQ. The CDR3 sequence is 14 residues long. The V and J ends lost 6 bases and 6 bases, in that order; junction bases with no gene match: 6. The CDR3 nucleotides read TGTGCCAGCAGATTACAGGGGGCCACCAATGAGCAGTTCTTC. Residues: CASRLQGATNEQFF.

J is TRBJ2-7 and V is TRBV11-2; D may be TRBD2 (6 bases). Germline values: CDR1 SGHAT, CDR2 FQNNGV. The CDR3 length is 13 residues. V was cut by 6 bases and J by 2 bases, with 11 bases left in between. In nucleotides, the CDR3 is TGTGCCAGCAGGCTAGCGTCTACCTACGAGCAGTACTTC. As protein: CASRLASTYEQYF.

This clonotype was counted only a few times. CDR3 protein: CASSLNPTGANVLTF. For the CDR3, the DNA is TGTGCCAGCAGCTTGAATCCTACTGGGGCCAACGTCCTGACTTTC. This rearrangement joins TRBV5-6 to TRBJ2-6; D uncertain. Between the trimmed V and J ends, which lost 1 base and 2 bases, there was a span of 7 bases. The V gene's germline CDR1 is SGHDT and CDR2 YYEEEE. CDR3 length: 15 residues.

The chain couples TRBV18 to TRBJ1-1, with D hard to call. The germline V and J ends were trimmed by 1 base and 4 bases, with 16 bases remaining between them. Germline V gives CDR1 KGHSH, CDR2 LQKENI. The CDR3 consists of 16 residues. CDR3 nucleotides: TGTGCCAGCTCACCACGGGTTGGCCCATCAGGCACTGAAGCTTTCTTT. This sequence encodes CASSPRVGPSGTEAFF.